The clone carrying this TCR beta chain has a single count. PCR involved 60 Vbeta and 13 Jbeta primers. The table came from immunoSEQ multiplex PCR; TCRdb's copy has only in-frame clones and leaves some out. The data contain about 150,000 clones, about 85% of them singletons. The source of the sample is a study of cytomegalovirus exposure and HLA in healthy donors. Trimming took 10 bases from V and 7 from J, leaving 10 bases between them. The germline V gene has CDR1 SNHLY and CDR2 FYNNEI. CDR3 size: 10 residues. This sequence originates from a boy aged 2 to 10 in good health and CMV-seronegative. The chain uses TRBV2 and TRBJ1-1; D remains unclear. Material for sequencing was PBMCs. The CDR3 here is CATRGFEAFF. CDR3 bases: TGTGCCACCCGCGGATTTGAAGCTTTCTTT.